These 22 T cell receptor beta chains share one sample of origin, sequenced in a study of T cell responses to AZD1222 COVID-19 vaccine. Produced via immunoSEQ multiplex PCR; TCRdb's table is partial and in-frame only. The sample gives about 130,000 clones, roughly 94% of which show up once; under 2% is in the top ten. Sample: peripheral blood, taken on day 0 of AZD1222 vaccination. Receptors originate from an adult in good health.

This clone was seen just once. V and J are TRBV19 and TRBJ1-5; 11 bases align to TRBD1. CDR1 is LNHDA, CDR2 SQIVND, per germline (reference sequence). The CDR3 runs 14 residues. V shed 9 bases and J 6 bases; nucleotides not matched to a gene: 7. This chain's CDR3 is CASSGTGGFQPQHF. DNA of the CDR3: TGTGCCAGCTCCGGGACAGGGGGTTTTCAGCCCCAGCATTTT.

The CDR3 is CASSYLGAGGNYGYTF. CDR3 nucleotides: TGTGCCAGCAGTTACCTTGGGGCAGGGGGTAACTATGGCTACACCTTC. This rearrangement joins TRBV6-5 to TRBJ1-2, with 7 bases matching TRBD1. Germline assignment: CDR1 MNHEY and CDR2 SVGAGI. The CDR3 is 16 amino acids. Unmatched junction bases numbered 7, after V lost 2 bases and J lost 1 base.

This rearrangement joins TRBV19 to TRBJ1-5; tentatively, D is TRBD1 (6 bases). CDR1 and CDR2 (germline): LNHDA, SQIVND (reference sequence). Trimming removed 7 bases at V and 5 bases at J, with 15 bases between. The CDR3 contains 14 residues. The chain's CDR3 is CASTPPGAYQPQHF. CDR3 nucleotide sequence: TGTGCCAGTACCCCCCCAGGGGCTTATCAGCCCCAGCATTTT.

This clone was recorded only once. J is TRBJ1-2 and V is TRBV10-2; possible D gene TRBD1, 6 bases. This CDR3 contains 14 residues. V was pared by 0 bases and J by 2 bases, with 7 bases between. Germline assignment: CDR1 WSHSY and CDR2 SAAADI. The CDR3 bases are TGCGCCAGCAGTGAGTCCGACAGGAACTATGGCTACACCTTC. It codes for CASSESDRNYGYTF.

The chain links TRBV11-3 to TRBJ2-1; D perhaps matches TRBD1 (5 bases). Germline CDR1 reads SGHNT; CDR2 reads YENEEA. This CDR3 has 16 amino acids. Trimming removed 0 bases from V and 5 bases from J, with 14 bases in between. The CDR3: CASSLEGAGGHNEQFF. The CDR3 bases are TGTGCCAGCAGCTTAGAAGGGGCAGGTGGGCACAATGAGCAGTTCTTC.

This clone was detected once. This chain connects TRBV6-5 to TRBJ1-2, with D unresolved. The CDR3 length is 11 residues. V lost 2 bases, J lost 8 bases, and 6 bases lay in between. Germline lookup yields CDR1 MNHEY and CDR2 SVGAGI. The CDR3 bases are TGTGCCAGCAGTTACGGGGAAGGCTACACCTTC. Translated: CASSYGEGYTF.

The rearrangement uses TRBV5-1 and TRBJ2-5; no clear D gene. V was trimmed by 0 bases and J by 2 bases, leaving 8 bases between them. From germline, CDR1 is SGHRS and CDR2 YFSETQ. CDR3 length: 14 amino acids. CDR3 sequence (DNA): TGCGCCAGCAGCTTGGAGTCAGTGCAAGAGACCCAGTACTTC. Its translation is CASSLESVQETQYF.

This rearrangement joins TRBV19 to TRBJ2-5; no reliable D call. CDR1 LNHDA and CDR2 SQIVND come from the germline V gene (reference sequence). This CDR3 spans 13 amino acids. The ends were cut back, 5 bases at V and 7 bases at J, with 14 bases in the middle. CDR3 in DNA: TGTGCCAGTAGTCTTGGGTTTGGGCGGACCCAGTACTTC. Amino acids: CASSLGFGRTQYF.

The rearrangement links TRBV12-3 or TRBV12-4 to TRBJ1-1; the D is unclear. The V end was cut by 3 bases, the J end by 7 bases, with 6 bases between. The CDR3 covers 11 residues. CDR3 amino acids: CASSLRNEAFF. The CDR3, as DNA: TGTGCCAGCAGTTTGCGAAATGAAGCTTTCTTT.

J is TRBJ1-2 and V is TRBV7-9; weak D call: TRBD1 (6 bases). Germline CDR1 reads SEHNR; CDR2 reads FQNEAQ (reference sequence). The CDR3 is made up of 13 amino acids. V dropped 5 bases and J dropped 6 bases, with 13 bases sitting between them. The CDR3 region has the DNA TGTGCCAGCAGCAAAGCACAGGGTAATGGCTACACCTTC. Translating it yields CASSKAQGNGYTF.

This chain links TRBV27 with TRBJ1-5; the match to TRBD1 covers 7 bases. The ends lost 2 bases at V and 5 bases at J; junction bases unmatched: 12. Germline CDR1 MNHEY, CDR2 SMNVEV (reference sequence). The CDR3 covers 17 residues. The chain's CDR3 is CASSLRNGQGGHQPQHF. DNA of the CDR3: TGTGCCAGCAGTTTAAGAAATGGGCAGGGGGGTCATCAGCCCCAGCATTTT.

The chain carries TRBV7-9 and TRBJ1-1; D gene uncertain. The germline V gene encodes CDR1 SEHNR and CDR2 FQNEAQ (reference sequence). V was pared by 3 bases and J by 6 bases, with 14 bases between. The CDR3 is 14 amino acids. Here the CDR3 reads CASSLTRAPPEAFF. CDR3 DNA: TGTGCCAGCAGCTTGACGCGAGCGCCGCCTGAAGCTTTCTTT.

This chain connects TRBV5-1 to TRBJ1-1; tentatively, D is TRBD1 (5 bases). V lost 4 bases and J lost 0, with 13 bases in between. The length of the CDR3 is 15 residues. The germline V gene encodes CDR1 SGHRS and CDR2 YFSETQ. DNA of the CDR3: TGCGCCAGCAGCACCGGGGCCACGATGAACACTGAAGCTTTCTTT. It encodes CASSTGATMNTEAFF.

On this clone itself: This specimen includes other DNA sequences encoding the same CDR3. The chain uses TRBV6-5 and TRBJ1-5; possibly TRBD1 for D (5 bases). Trimming took off 0 bases at V and 7 bases at J, with 7 bases between the two ends. CDR1 and CDR2 from the germline V gene are MNHEY and SVGAGI. This CDR3 is built from 13 residues. The CDR3: CASSYSRGQPQHF. CDR3 DNA: TGTGCCAGCAGTTACTCTCGGGGGCAGCCCCAGCATTTT.

Remarks on this clone: This specimen includes other DNA sequences encoding the same CDR3. The rearrangement joins TRBV7-2 to TRBJ2-7, with TRBD1 matching 7 bases. Germline V gene lookup returns CDR1 SGHTA and CDR2 FQGNSA. CDR3 length: 14 amino acids. V was clipped by 1 base and J by 1 base; unmatched bases: 1. The CDR3 reads CASSLDRGSYEQYF. The CDR3 DNA follows: TGTGCCAGCAGCTTAGACAGGGGATCCTACGAGCAGTACTTC.

The J gene is TRBJ2-4, the V gene TRBV6-5; D gene uncertain. The CDR3 is 13 amino acids. Trimming removed 6 bases from V and 0 bases from J, with 6 bases in between. Germline loops: CDR1 MNHEY, CDR2 SVGAGI. The CDR3 coding sequence is TGTGCCAGCAGGGGTTTAGCCAAAAACATTCAGTACTTC. The encoded protein is CASRGLAKNIQYF.

This clone was counted only a few times. The CDR3 nucleotides read TGTGCCAGCAGTTCACAGGGGCGCCACGAGCAGTACTTC. Translated, it gives CASSSQGRHEQYF. J is TRBJ2-7 and V is TRBV27; TRBD1 matches at 7 bases. The CDR3 consists of 13 residues. Germline V gene data show CDR1 as MNHEY and CDR2 as SMNVEV (reference sequence). The J segment lost 5 bases and the V segment lost 4 bases, leaving 5 bases of the junction unmatched.

The V and J genes are TRBV12-3 or TRBV12-4 and TRBJ2-4; D gene uncertain. The CDR3 covers 11 residues. V was clipped by 1 base and J by 15 bases, with 10 bases between them. The CDR3 bases are TGTGCCAGCAGTTTAGGTGGAGAGAGGTACTTC. This translates into CASSLGGERYF.

This chain links TRBV7-9 with TRBJ1-2; no clear D. The CDR3 has 14 residues. Per germline, CDR1 SEHNR and CDR2 FQNEAQ (reference sequence). V dropped 3 bases and J dropped 1 base, with 9 bases sitting between them. The CDR3 spells CASSFGRNNYGYTF. DNA of the CDR3: TGTGCCAGCAGCTTCGGGCGGAATAACTATGGCTACACCTTC.

The chain recombines TRBV7-9 with TRBJ2-7; 11 bases map to TRBD1. This CDR3 comprises 15 residues. V lost 4 bases to trimming and J lost 3 bases; unmatched junction nucleotides: 5. Per the germline V gene, CDR1 is SEHNR and CDR2 is FQNEAQ (reference sequence). This CDR3 reads CASSSGTGGFYEQYF. CDR3 nucleotide sequence: TGTGCCAGCAGCTCCGGGACAGGGGGATTCTACGAGCAGTACTTC.

V gene TRBV2 combines with J gene TRBJ1-4; D perhaps matches TRBD1 (6 bases). The CDR3 spans 15 residues. Germline V CDR1 and CDR2: SNHLY, FYNNEI. The V end lost 4 bases, the J end lost 3 bases, and 12 bases lay between the germline ends. The CDR3 sequence is CASSAEQGSNEKLFF. Written as DNA, the CDR3 is TGTGCCAGCAGTGCTGAACAGGGATCTAATGAAAAACTGTTTTTT. The full variable domain, with the rest looked up from reference TRBV2 and TRBJ1-4, is EPEVTQTPSHQVTQMGQEVILRCVPISNHLYFYWYRQILGQKVEFLVSFYNNEISEKSEIFDDQFSVERPDGSNFTLKIRSTKLEDSAMYFCASSAEQGSNEKLFFGSGTQLSVL.

This clone was seen more than once but under ten times. V gene TRBV2 combines with J gene TRBJ2-3; possibly TRBD1 or TRBD2 for D (5 bases each). The germline CDR1 and CDR2 sequences are SNHLY and FYNNEI. The CDR3 is 15 amino acids. Trimming took off 6 bases at V and 6 bases at J, with 19 bases between the two ends. The CDR3 sequence is CASRSGTQGTDTQYF. The DNA for the CDR3 is TGTGCCAGCAGGTCCGGGACCCAGGGAACTGATACGCAGTATTTT.